The 8 T cell receptor beta chains below come from one sample, sequenced in a study of blood T cell repertoires in COVID-19 (dated by TCRdb to about 2020). The protocol used for the library was the immunoSEQ multiplex PCR assay. In its TCRdb copy, this immuneACCESS table keeps in-frame sequences only and misses some clones. Where compared with another copy, unresolved V genes explain less than half of these, and the others have no known cause. In all, the sample holds about 300,000 clones, and 75% to 90% of those were seen once. Jointly, the top ten make up 1.5% to 2% of the sample. The material sequenced was PBMCs or T cells enriched from blood (not recorded which). These receptors were obtained from a woman aged 40 to 50 who had recovered from COVID-19.

This clone has just a few counts. V is TRBV2 and J is TRBJ1-3, with D possibly matching TRBD1 (5 bases). The CDR3 loop spans 17 amino acids. With 5 bases removed from V and 4 bases from J, the gap between germline ends came to 21 bases. Per the germline V gene, CDR1 is SNHLY and CDR2 is FYNNEI. CDR3 sequence reads: CASSTLGGSVQGNTIYF. CDR3 sequence (DNA): TGTGCCAGCAGTACCTTGGGGGGTTCGGTACAGGGAAACACCATATATTTT. Full variable domain (missing parts from reference TRBV2 and TRBJ1-3): EPEVTQTPSHQVTQMGQEVILRCVPISNHLYFYWYRQILGQKVEFLVSFYNNEISEKSEIFDDQFSVERPDGSNFTLKIRSTKLEDSAMYFCASSTLGGSVQGNTIYFGEGSWLTVV.

This CDR3 reads CASSLVRGLTGELFF. In DNA form, the CDR3 reads TGTGCCAGCAGCTTAGTACGGGGTCTGACCGGGGAGCTGTTTTTT. The rearrangement uses TRBV7-2 and TRBJ2-2; a possible D gene is TRBD2 (5 bases). The germline V gene has CDR1 SGHTA and CDR2 FQGNSA. The CDR3 is 15 amino acids. Trimming removed 1 base from V and 5 bases from J, with 11 bases in between.

The chain carries TRBV19 and TRBJ1-6; D remains unclear. Trimming shortened V by 2 bases and J by 0 bases, and 11 bases separated the two germline ends. The CDR3 extends over 17 amino acids. The germline CDR1 and CDR2 sequences are LNHDA and SQIVND (reference sequence). The CDR3 reads CASSILQVGSYNSPLHF. The CDR3 DNA sequence: TGTGCCAGTAGTATACTTCAGGTCGGCTCCTATAATTCACCCCTCCACTTT.

The rearrangement links TRBV2 to TRBJ1-3; 7 nucleotides align to TRBD1. The trim removed 2 bases at V and 8 bases at J, leaving 15 bases unmatched. This CDR3 comprises 17 residues. From germline, CDR1 is SNHLY and CDR2 FYNNEI. The CDR3 nucleotides read TGTGCCAGCAGTGAATATCCCCGACAGGGTCAATTGGACACCATATATTTT. Translated: CASSEYPRQGQLDTIYF.

V gene TRBV5-1 combines with J gene TRBJ1-6; TRBD1 is a possible D gene (5 bases). The ends were cut back, 0 bases at V and 9 bases at J, with 10 bases in the middle. This CDR3 is built from 14 residues. CDR1 and CDR2 (germline): SGHRS, YFSETQ. The CDR3 sequence: CASSLERQFSPLHF. Written as DNA, the CDR3 is TGCGCCAGCAGCTTGGAGAGACAGTTTTCACCCCTCCACTTT.

The rearrangement links TRBV2 to TRBJ1-1; TRBD1 matches at 7 bases. The CDR3 is 16 amino acids. Germline V lookup: CDR1 SNHLY, CDR2 FYNNEI. V lost 2 bases and J lost 4; bases outside the gene matches: 10. CDR3 in amino acids: CASSEPTGQEGTEAFF. As DNA, the CDR3 is TGTGCCAGCAGTGAACCGACAGGACAGGAGGGCACTGAAGCTTTCTTT.

The V gene is TRBV5-8, the J gene TRBJ2-1, with TRBD2 identical over 7 bases. V dropped 9 bases and J dropped 3; count of bases not matched to a gene: 15. The CDR3 spans 16 residues. Per germline, CDR1 SGHTS and CDR2 YDEGEE. DNA of the CDR3: TGTGCCACCAGAAAATTCCTAGCGGTTAACTACAATGAGCAGTTCTTC. Translated: CATRKFLAVNYNEQFF.

V and J are TRBV2 and TRBJ2-7; TRBD2 aligns across 10 bases. After removal of 1 base from V and 2 bases from J, the junction contained 5 bases not matched to a gene. Germline V lookup: CDR1 SNHLY, CDR2 FYNNEI. The CDR3 is 16 residues long. The CDR3 region is CASSEETSGHAYEQYF. DNA of the CDR3: TGTGCCAGCAGTGAAGAGACTAGCGGGCACGCCTACGAGCAGTACTTC.